These 19 T cell receptor beta chains came from one sample sequenced in a study of OX40 agonist ivuxolimab in advanced cancers. Measured with immunoSEQ multiplex PCR; TCRdb has only the in-frame clones, and not every one. The sample has around 88,000 clones, 92% seen once. The starting material was CD4+ or CD8+ T cells sorted from blood, obtained in a trial of the OX40 agonist ivuxolimab. These receptors all stem from an adult with an advanced solid tumor such as melanoma, head and neck, liver or kidney cancer.

The chain carries TRBV6-1 and TRBJ2-7; 7 bases are shared with TRBD2. This CDR3 is built from 13 residues. Germline assignment: CDR1 MNHNS and CDR2 SASEGT. With V trimmed by 5 bases and J by 6 bases, 7 bases remained unmatched. The CDR3 coding sequence is TGTGCCAGCAGTTTAAGGGGCGGGAGCGAGCAGTACTTC. This translates into CASSLRGGSEQYF.

V and J are TRBV7-9 and TRBJ2-7; possibly TRBD2 for D (7 bases). The ends were cut back, 1 base at V and 1 base at J, with 8 bases in the middle. Germline V gives CDR1 SEHNR, CDR2 FQNEAQ (reference sequence). The length of the CDR3 is 14 residues. Here the CDR3 reads CASSLEGGSYEQYF. The CDR3 region has the DNA TGTGCCAGCAGCTTAGAGGGGGGGTCCTACGAGCAGTACTTC.

The chain combines TRBV6-5 with TRBJ1-5, with a possible D match to TRBD1 (5 bases). The V and J ends lost 5 bases and 15 bases respectively, with 14 bases between them. This CDR3 has 11 amino acids. Germline CDR1 MNHEY, CDR2 SVGAGI. CDR3 protein: CASSERDRPHF. CDR3 nucleotides: TGTGCCAGCAGTGAAAGGGACCGCCCGCATTTT.

The table lists this clone with a count of one. CDR3 coding DNA: TGTGCCTGGAGTGTAGGGGGCCAGGGGGCTTTCAAAAACATTCAGTACTTC. This sequence encodes CAWSVGGQGAFKNIQYF. The chain uses TRBV30 and TRBJ2-4; 8 bases align to TRBD1. The CDR3 spans 17 residues. The trim removed 0 bases at V and 3 bases at J, leaving 10 bases unmatched. The germline gives CDR1 GTSNPN, CDR2 SVGIG (reference sequence).

This clone has only a few counts. This chain links TRBV5-8 with TRBJ1-3, with 8 positions matching TRBD1. The CDR3 length is 15 residues. The J segment lost 3 bases and the V segment lost 1 base, leaving 3 bases of the junction unmatched. Germline values: CDR1 SGHTS, CDR2 YDEGEE. Here the CDR3 DNA reads TGTGCCAGCAGCTTGACCAGGGGGCTTGGAAACACCATATATTTT. As protein: CASSLTRGLGNTIYF.

This chain links TRBV4-1 with TRBJ2-1; TRBD1 aligns across 8 bases. The CDR3 extends over 16 amino acids. Germline CDR1 MGHRA, CDR2 YSYEKL. Trimming removed 4 bases from V and 5 bases from J; junction bases left unmatched: 10. The CDR3 loop is CASSLGSGTGDNEQFF. The CDR3 DNA reads as TGCGCCAGCAGCCTAGGGTCCGGGACAGGAGACAATGAGCAGTTCTTC.

This chain uses TRBV4-2 with TRBJ1-4; D is perhaps TRBD1 (6 bases). CDR1 is LGHNA, CDR2 YNFKEQ, per germline. With 0 bases removed from V and 7 bases from J, the gap between germline ends came to 15 bases. The CDR3 extends over 16 amino acids. The CDR3 DNA reads TGTGCCAGCAGCCAAGATCCGGCAGGGGTTGGTGAAAAACTGTTTTTT. Translating gives CASSQDPAGVGEKLFF.

The chain couples TRBV11-1 to TRBJ2-3, with D possibly being TRBD1 (7 bases). This CDR3 has 15 amino acids. V was pared by 3 bases and J by 5 bases, with 15 bases between. The germline V gene has CDR1 SGHAT and CDR2 FQDESV (reference sequence). CDR3 sequence reads: CASSLWVRGEDTQYF. As DNA, the CDR3 is TGTGCCAGCAGCTTGTGGGTCAGGGGGGAAGATACGCAGTATTTT.

The chain combines TRBV7-3 with TRBJ2-6; 10 nucleotides align to TRBD2. This CDR3 spans 18 amino acids. Germline CDR1 reads SGHTA; CDR2 reads FQGTGA. Trimming took 2 bases from V and 2 from J; bases not matched to a gene: 6. The DNA for the CDR3 is TGTGCCAGCAGCTTACAGCGGGAGGGCCGTACTGGGGCCAACGTCCTGACTTTC. This translates into CASSLQREGRTGANVLTF. The full variable domain, completed using reference TRBV7-3 and TRBJ2-6, is GAGVSQTPSNKVTEKGKYVELRCDPISGHTALYWYRQSLGQGPEFLIYFQGTGAADDSGLPNDRFFAVRPEGSVSTLKIQRTERGDSAVYLCASSLQREGRTGANVLTFGAGSRLTVL.

The V and J genes are TRBV19 and TRBJ2-4; 7 nucleotides align to TRBD2. CDR3 size: 15 residues. Germline V gene sequence: CDR1 LNHDA, CDR2 SQIVND (reference sequence). Unmatched junction bases numbered 4, after V lost 5 bases and J lost 0 bases. In DNA form, the CDR3 reads TGTGCCAGTAGTCTAGCGGCACTAGCCAAAAACATTCAGTACTTC. It specifies CASSLAALAKNIQYF.

The chain employs TRBV30 and TRBJ1-1; the D is unclear. The ends were cut back, 7 bases at V and 6 bases at J, with 15 bases in the middle. The germline CDR1 and CDR2 sequences are GTSNPN and SVGIG (reference sequence). CDR3 size: 12 residues. CDR3 in amino acids: CASQMRVSEAFF. Written as DNA, the CDR3 is TGTGCCTCACAGATGCGCGTCTCTGAAGCTTTCTTT. Full variable domain (remainder filled in from reference TRBV30 and TRBJ1-1): SQTIHQWPATLVQPVGSPLSLECTVEGTSNPNLYWYRQAAGRGLQLLFYSVGIGQISSEVPQNLSASRPQDRQFILSSKKLLLSDSGFYLCASQMRVSEAFFGQGTRLTVV.

V usage is TRBV5-5 and J usage is TRBJ2-7; TRBD2 matches at 11 bases. This CDR3 spans 17 amino acids. Germline CDR1 SGHKS, CDR2 YYEKEE (reference sequence). J lost 5 bases, V lost 4 bases, and 14 bases had no gene match. CDR3 in DNA: TGTGCCAGCAGCCGACGCACTCTCACTAGCGGGAGACACGAGCAGTACTTC. Protein product: CASSRRTLTSGRHEQYF.

The J gene is TRBJ1-1, the V gene TRBV19; unclear D gene. This CDR3 is 11 amino acids long. Trimming stripped 9 bases from V and 6 bases from J, with 11 bases between. Germline CDR1 LNHDA, CDR2 SQIVND (reference sequence). The chain's CDR3 is CASYERAEAFF. The CDR3 nucleotides are TGTGCCAGCTATGAGAGAGCTGAAGCTTTCTTT.

This sequence joins TRBV11-3 and TRBJ2-3; D unclear. Germline V gene lookup returns CDR1 SGHNT and CDR2 YENEEA. V was cut by 4 bases and J by 0 bases, with 5 bases left in between. The CDR3 length is 13 residues. The CDR3 DNA reads as TGTGCCAGCAGCTCAGCTAGCACAGATACGCAGTATTTT. It specifies CASSSASTDTQYF.

The chain employs TRBV2 and TRBJ1-2, with a weak D call TRBD1 (5 bases). Germline CDR1 is SNHLY and CDR2 is FYNNEI. Deletions cut 4 bases from V and 7 bases from J, with 13 bases between. The CDR3 length is 13 residues. CDR3 loop: CASSAVREIGYTF. CDR3 nucleotides: TGTGCCAGCAGTGCCGTCAGGGAAATTGGCTACACCTTC. Supplemented by reference TRBV2 and TRBJ1-2, the full variable domain reads EPEVTQTPSHQVTQMGQEVILRCVPISNHLYFYWYRQILGQKVEFLVSFYNNEISEKSEIFDDQFSVERPDGSNFTLKIRSTKLEDSAMYFCASSAVREIGYTFGSGTRLTVV.

The rearrangement uses TRBV6-6 and TRBJ2-5; TRBD2 matches 9 bases. Germline assignment: CDR1 MNHNY and CDR2 SVGAGI (reference sequence). Trimming cost V 0 bases and J 11 bases; bases outside gene matches: 10. This CDR3 comprises 15 residues. The CDR3 loop is CASSYSMVAGDEQYF. In DNA form, the CDR3 reads TGTGCCAGCAGTTACTCGATGGTAGCGGGAGATGAGCAGTACTTC.

The CDR3 reads CASSEADSTTAFF. Here the CDR3 DNA reads TGTGCCAGCAGTGAGGCGGACTCAACGACGGCTTTCTTT. V gene TRBV2 combines with J gene TRBJ1-1, with D uncertain. The CDR3 loop spans 13 amino acids. Looked up from germline, CDR1 is SNHLY and CDR2 is FYNNEI. The germline V and J ends were trimmed by 3 bases and 11 bases, with 16 bases remaining between them.

The rearrangement joins TRBV7-9 to TRBJ2-3, with D uncertain. This CDR3 region has 14 residues. Germline V gene sequence: CDR1 SEHNR, CDR2 FQNEAQ (reference sequence). The germline V and J ends were trimmed by 0 bases and 4 bases, with 8 bases remaining between them. The CDR3 sequence: CASSLAVTADTQYF. In DNA form, the CDR3 reads TGTGCCAGCAGCTTAGCGGTTACAGCAGATACGCAGTATTTT.

The chain carries TRBV9 and TRBJ2-5; D tentatively reads TRBD1 or TRBD2 (7 bases each). V lost 4 bases, J lost 0 bases, and 19 bases lay in between. The CDR3 extends over 17 amino acids. Looked up from germline, CDR1 is SGDLS and CDR2 is YYNGEE. This CDR3 reads CASSPRQGGWNQETQYF. CDR3 DNA sequence: TGTGCCAGCAGCCCCCGACAGGGAGGGTGGAACCAAGAGACCCAGTACTTC.